One and the same sample provided the 32 T cell receptor beta chains below, sequenced in a study of memory CD4+ T cells and cytomegalovirus serostatus. Produced via immunoSEQ multiplex PCR; TCRdb's table is partial and in-frame only. The sample lists 80,000 or so clones, around 82% occurring once. Single viable CD3+CD4+CD8-CD45RO+ cells were sorted as the memory CD4+ T cells. Sequencing was carried out using memory CD4+ T cells from blood. The receptors were sampled from an adult in good health and CMV-seropositive.

The chain combines TRBV6-6 with TRBJ1-4; 7 bases are shared with TRBD1. CDR3 length: 14 amino acids. Trimming at V came to 4 bases and at J to 8 bases, leaving 7 bases not matched to a gene. The germline CDR1 and CDR2 sequences are MNHNY and SVGAGI (reference sequence). CDR3 sequence: CASSSGTDKEKLFF. The CDR3 DNA reads as TGTGCCAGCAGTTCCGGGACAGATAAAGAAAAACTGTTTTTT.

The chain combines TRBV7-6 with TRBJ1-2, with 12 bases lining up with TRBD1. The CDR3 has 16 amino acids. Germline trimming cut 1 base from V and 8 bases from J; bases unmatched to any gene: 8. CDR1 and CDR2 from the germline V gene are SGHVS and FNYEAQ. DNA for the CDR3: TGTGCCAGCAGCTTAGGTGGGACAGGGGGCTTTCAGGGCTACACCTTC. Translating it yields CASSLGGTGGFQGYTF.

This clone was observed a handful of times. The J gene is TRBJ2-7, the V gene TRBV7-2; 7 bases align to TRBD2. CDR1 is SGHTA, CDR2 FQGNSA, per germline. The junction had 5 bases not matched to a gene; V was cut back by 3 bases and J by 3 bases. The CDR3 has 14 amino acids. CDR3 in amino acids: CASSLPGGGYEQYF. CDR3 DNA sequence: TGTGCCAGCAGCTTGCCGGGGGGAGGCTACGAGCAGTACTTC.

The rearrangement links TRBV4-1 to TRBJ1-2; no firm D call. The CDR3 spans 15 residues. V was shortened by 1 base and J by 2 bases, with 11 bases between the two germline ends. Germline CDR1 reads MGHRA; CDR2 reads YSYEKL. CDR3 DNA sequence: TGCGCCAGCAGCCAAGTGTCAGGACGGAACTATGGCTACACCTTC. Protein: CASSQVSGRNYGYTF.

This clone has more than one count but fewer than ten. This same CDR3 is encoded by further DNA sequences in the sample. The chain carries TRBV5-1 and TRBJ1-2; D unclear. Trimming took off 0 bases at V and 14 bases at J, with 17 bases between the two ends. The germline gives CDR1 SGHRS, CDR2 YFSETQ. The CDR3 is 13 amino acids. The CDR3 region is CASSLETMGSRTF. Here the CDR3 DNA reads TGCGCCAGCAGCTTGGAAACCATGGGGTCGAGGACCTTC.

This clone was recorded a few times. V is TRBV10-3 and J is TRBJ1-1; 10 nucleotides agree with TRBD1. The CDR3 loop spans 15 amino acids. Germline CDR1 is ENHRY and CDR2 is SYGVKD. The J segment lost 5 bases and the V segment lost 6 bases, leaving 9 bases of the junction unmatched. Written as DNA, the CDR3 is TGTGCCATCAGAGACAGGGGGCGGAGAGATACTGAAGCTTTCTTT. It is translated as CAIRDRGRRDTEAFF.

The chain joins TRBV25-1 to TRBJ1-1; maybe TRBD1 (6 bases). V lost 2 bases to trimming and J lost 3 bases, with 10 bases between them. This CDR3 spans 14 amino acids. Germline V lookup: CDR1 MGHDK, CDR2 SYGVNS. CDR3 sequence (DNA): TGTGCCAGCAGTGAAGCACAGGGCGACACTGAAGCTTTCTTT. It codes for CASSEAQGDTEAFF.

This chain uses TRBV7-2 with TRBJ2-5, with 12 bases fitting TRBD2. Trimming at V came to 4 bases and at J to 5 bases, leaving 2 bases not matched to a gene. Germline CDR1 SGHTA, CDR2 FQGNSA. CDR3 size: 14 residues. The CDR3 sequence is CASSSGTSGETQYF. CDR3 in DNA: TGTGCCAGCAGCTCCGGGACTAGCGGGGAGACCCAGTACTTC.

This chain uses TRBV11-2 with TRBJ2-1; 11 bases line up with TRBD2. V lost 1 base and J lost 9; bases outside the gene matches: 5. Germline CDR1 SGHAT, CDR2 FQNNGV. This CDR3 contains 15 residues. Written as DNA, the CDR3 is TGTGCCAGCAGCTTAGTAGCGGGGGGGCCGGTTGAGCAGTTCTTC. Its translation: CASSLVAGGPVEQFF.

The rearrangement uses TRBV28 and TRBJ1-2; D gene unclear. The CDR3 has 12 residues. The ends were cut back, 10 bases at V and 4 bases at J, with 13 bases in the middle. Germline V CDR1 and CDR2: MDHEN, SYDVKM. CDR3 loop: CATNREFYGYTF. CDR3 DNA sequence: TGTGCCACCAATCGGGAGTTCTATGGCTACACCTTC.

The chain employs TRBV10-3 and TRBJ2-1; 12 bases align to TRBD2. V trimming: 6 bases; J trimming: 6 bases; junction bases outside the gene matches: 6. The CDR3 spans 15 residues. Germline V CDR1 and CDR2: ENHRY, SYGVKD. The CDR3 coding sequence is TGTGCCATCAGGACTAGCGGGAGAGGGGGCAATGAGCAGTTCTTC. It translates to CAIRTSGRGGNEQFF.

The chain uses TRBV28 and TRBJ2-2; 8 nucleotides match TRBD1. The CDR3 runs to 14 residues. V lost 6 bases and J lost 6; bases outside the gene matches: 6. From germline, CDR1 is MDHEN and CDR2 SYDVKM. CDR3 DNA: TGTGCCAGCAGGAGGACAGGGTTATCCGGGGAGCTGTTTTTT. Translated, it gives CASRRTGLSGELFF.

The rearrangement links TRBV18 to TRBJ1-2, with a tentative D call TRBD1 (6 bases). Germline V CDR1 and CDR2: KGHSH, LQKENI. The CDR3 has 16 amino acids. With 1 base removed from V and 3 bases from J, the gap between germline ends came to 15 bases. This chain's CDR3 is CASSPLGAGLDYGYTF. CDR3 nucleotides: TGTGCCAGCTCACCACTGGGGGCAGGGCTCGACTATGGCTACACCTTC.

The chain employs TRBV11-2 and TRBJ1-1, with D tentatively TRBD1 (5 bases). The CDR3 length is 12 residues. V lost 5 bases to trimming and J lost 7 bases, with 11 bases between them. The V gene's germline CDR1 is SGHAT and CDR2 FQNNGV. In DNA form, the CDR3 reads TGTGCCAGCAGCGCAGACGGGGGTGAAGCTTTCTTT. Amino acids: CASSADGGEAFF.

V and J are TRBV7-2 and TRBJ2-5; no reliable D call. CDR3 length equals 11 residues. Trimming pared 5 bases from V and 7 bases from J, leaving 8 bases between. Germline V gives CDR1 SGHTA, CDR2 FQGNSA. Here the CDR3 reads CASSLSRTQYF. CDR3 coding DNA: TGTGCCAGCAGCCTTAGTCGGACCCAGTACTTC. Full variable domain (missing parts from reference TRBV7-2 and TRBJ2-5): GAGVSQSPSNKVTEKGKDVELRCDPISGHTALYWYRQSLGQGLEFLIYFQGNSAPDKSGLPSDRFSAERTGGSVSTLTIQRTQQEDSAVYLCASSLSRTQYFGPGTRLLVL.

V gene TRBV7-2 combines with J gene TRBJ1-2; perhaps TRBD1 as D (5 bases). CDR1 is SGHTA and CDR2 is FQGNSA in the germline V gene. The length of the CDR3 is 11 residues. The V end was cut by 5 bases, the J end by 7 bases, with 8 bases between. In DNA, the CDR3 is TGTGCCAGCAGCCGGGGGGGTGGCTACACCTTC. It codes for CASSRGGGYTF. The whole variable domain, remainder taken from reference TRBV7-2 and TRBJ1-2, is GAGVSQSPSNKVTEKGKDVELRCDPISGHTALYWYRQSLGQGLEFLIYFQGNSAPDKSGLPSDRFSAERTGGSVSTLTIQRTQQEDSAVYLCASSRGGGYTFGSGTRLTVV.

The chain links TRBV9 to TRBJ1-4; the D gene is possibly TRBD1 (6 bases). Trimming cost V 3 bases and J 8 bases, with 17 bases left between them. CDR3 length equals 15 residues. Germline V gene sequence: CDR1 SGDLS, CDR2 YYNGEE. CDR3 sequence reads: CASSARGGLKEKLFF. As DNA, the CDR3 is TGTGCCAGCAGCGCCCGAGGGGGTCTTAAGGAAAAACTGTTTTTT.

The chain carries TRBV7-9 and TRBJ2-1, with 13 nucleotides matching TRBD2. CDR1 is SEHNR and CDR2 is FQNEAQ in the germline V gene (reference sequence). Trimming took 0 bases from V and 4 from J; bases not matched to a gene: 3. The CDR3 has 17 residues. In DNA form, the CDR3 reads TGTGCCAGCAGCTTAGCCGGGGGACTAGCGGGATACAATGAGCAGTTCTTC. Translating gives CASSLAGGLAGYNEQFF.

As DNA, the CDR3 is TGTGCCAGCAGCCCCGGACAGGGGCAGGGTCAGCCCCAGCATTTT. Its protein product is CASSPGQGQGQPQHF. This chain uses TRBV11-3 with TRBJ1-5, with 9 bases lining up with TRBD1. Germline CDR1 and CDR2: SGHNT and YENEEA. Germline trimming cut 5 bases from V and 6 bases from J; bases unmatched to any gene: 8. The CDR3 contains 15 residues.

The CDR3 spells CASNLGQETQYF. In nucleotides, the CDR3 is TGTGCCAGCAACCTGGGACAAGAGACCCAGTACTTC. The chain recombines TRBV2 with TRBJ2-5; D unresolved. The germline CDR1 and CDR2 sequences are SNHLY and FYNNEI. V lost 7 bases and J lost 2, with 8 bases in between. The CDR3 covers 12 residues.

The rearrangement joins TRBV20-1 to TRBJ2-1; D gene ambiguous. The CDR3 extends over 11 amino acids. Trimming left V 5 bases short and J 2 bases short, with 4 bases between. The germline CDR1 and CDR2 sequences are DFQATT and SNEGSKA (reference sequence). This CDR3 is CSASAYNEQFF. The CDR3 DNA reads as TGCAGTGCTTCCGCCTACAATGAGCAGTTCTTC.

This chain joins TRBV5-6 and TRBJ2-7; 7 bases align to TRBD1. The CDR3 totals 14 residues. Trimming cost V 2 bases and J 3 bases; bases outside gene matches: 5. Germline V CDR1 and CDR2: SGHDT, YYEEEE. CDR3 bases: TGTGCCAGCAGCTTACCGGGACAGATCTACGAGCAGTACTTC. Encoded protein: CASSLPGQIYEQYF.

The V call is TRBV28, the J call TRBJ1-2, with D tentatively TRBD1 (5 bases). Trimming shortened V by 7 bases and J by 3 bases, and 15 bases separated the two germline ends. This CDR3 spans 14 amino acids. The V gene's germline CDR1 is MDHEN and CDR2 SYDVKM. The CDR3 coding sequence is TGTGCCAGCACCGTCGTCGGGGCTCACTATGGCTACACCTTC. Its protein product is CASTVVGAHYGYTF.

The chain has TRBV27 and TRBJ1-2; perhaps TRBD1 as D (5 bases). The CDR3 loop spans 13 amino acids. Trimming shortened V by 6 bases and J by 6 bases, and 14 bases separated the two germline ends. CDR1 and CDR2 from the germline V gene are MNHEY and SMNVEV (reference sequence). The CDR3 bases are TGTGCCAGCAGCACAGACAGAGATAATGGCTACACCTTC. Translating it yields CASSTDRDNGYTF.

This clone was recorded only once. The genes are TRBV27 and TRBJ2-3; 8 nucleotides align to TRBD2. The ends lost 0 bases at V and 7 bases at J; junction bases unmatched: 6. Per the germline V gene, CDR1 is MNHEY and CDR2 is SMNVEV (reference sequence). The CDR3 is 15 residues long. The DNA of the CDR3 is TGTGCCAGCAGTTTATCAGCGGGAGAGTGGAATACGCAGTATTTT. Translation: CASSLSAGEWNTQYF.

This chain links TRBV6-1 with TRBJ1-5; D is unclear. Germline values: CDR1 MNHNS, CDR2 SASEGT. V lost 6 bases and J 4 bases, leaving 13 bases between the germline ends. The CDR3 runs 14 residues. The CDR3 DNA reads TGTGCCAGCAGGGCGGCGGGGTCAAATCAGCCCCAGCATTTT. The encoded protein is CASRAAGSNQPQHF.

This sequence joins TRBV5-1 and TRBJ2-7; 10 bases align to TRBD1. V was clipped by 4 bases and J by 4 bases; unmatched bases: 11. The CDR3 is 16 residues long. CDR1 and CDR2 (germline): SGHRS, YFSETQ. The CDR3 sequence is CASSPGQGEGFYEQYF. In DNA, the CDR3 is TGCGCCAGCAGCCCAGGACAGGGGGAGGGTTTTTACGAGCAGTACTTC.

The rearrangement joins TRBV5-6 to TRBJ2-7, with a weak D call TRBD1 (5 bases). Trimming left V 4 bases short and J 3 bases short, with 14 bases between. The germline V gene has CDR1 SGHDT and CDR2 YYEEEE. The CDR3 is 14 amino acids. The CDR3 DNA reads as TGTGCCAGCAGCCCTGGGTTGGGGCGCTACGAGCAGTACTTC. Protein: CASSPGLGRYEQYF.

The chain combines TRBV5-1 with TRBJ2-7; possibly TRBD1 or TRBD2 for D (5 bases each). Germline values: CDR1 SGHRS, CDR2 YFSETQ. V was trimmed by 0 bases and J by 5 bases, leaving 12 bases between them. CDR3 size: 14 residues. The CDR3 here is CASSLEIGTNEQYF. CDR3 sequence (DNA): TGCGCCAGCAGCTTGGAAATAGGGACCAACGAGCAGTACTTC.

V and J are TRBV14 and TRBJ1-6, with 8 bases identical to TRBD1. Germline CDR1 and CDR2: SGHDN and FVKESK. This CDR3 is 14 amino acids long. The V segment lost 6 bases and the J segment 7 bases; nucleotides outside the gene matches: 5. CDR3 sequence: CASSRDRKNSPLHF. In DNA form, the CDR3 reads TGTGCCAGCAGTCGGGACAGGAAGAATTCACCCCTCCACTTT. Variable domain in full (rest from reference TRBV14 and TRBJ1-6): EAGVTQFPSHSVIEKGQTVTLRCDPISGHDNLYWYRRVMGKEIKFLLHFVKESKQDESGMPNNRFLAERTGGTYSTLKVQPAELEDSGVYFCASSRDRKNSPLHFGNGTRLTVT.

The chain carries TRBV11-2 and TRBJ2-1, with D unresolved. The CDR3 covers 13 residues. Germline CDR1 and CDR2: SGHAT and FQNNGV. With 6 bases removed from V and 0 bases from J, the gap between germline ends came to 6 bases. CDR3 protein: CASRQNSYNEQFF. In DNA, the CDR3 is TGTGCCAGCAGACAGAACTCCTACAATGAGCAGTTCTTC.

The CDR3: CASSLGSGTGNYGYTF. Written as DNA, the CDR3 is TGTGCCAGCAGCTTAGGTAGCGGGACCGGGAACTATGGCTACACCTTC. The chain is built from TRBV7-9 and TRBJ1-2; D is perhaps TRBD1 (5 bases). CDR1 and CDR2 from the germline V gene are SEHNR and FQNEAQ (reference sequence). This CDR3 contains 16 residues. V shed 1 base and J shed 2 bases, with 14 bases lying between them.